The text below deals with one T cell receptor (beta chain). What it recognizes is unknown. Trimming left V 10 bases short and J 1 base short, with 13 bases between. Germline CDR1 and CDR2: MNHNY and SVGAGI (reference sequence). The CDR3 runs 13 residues. The method was immunoSEQ multiplex PCR; TCRdb's version includes in-frame clones alone and lacks a portion of them. The table has about 2.4 million clones, under 95% seen once. The data belong to a study of shared clonotypes between healthy human individuals. Overall study context: CD4 naive and memory got three plates each, CD8 naive two, CD8 memory one. The study's findings and limits: Non-shared clonotypes showed lower generation probabilities than clonotypes common to all four donors. Investigators collected only blood, and repertoires in tissues likely differ.

The V call is TRBV6-6, the J call TRBJ1-1, with a tentative D call TRBD1 (5 bases). Sample: naive CD4+ T cells from PBMCs. Subset: CD45RA+ positively selected. This receptor was identified in a man between 18 and 29 years old in good health. Some clones in this sample may be carry-over from other donors' samples. The chain's CDR3 is CATQGGGNTEAFF. CDR3 nucleotide sequence: TGTGCCACCCAGGGCGGGGGGAACACTGAAGCTTTCTTT.